A single sample gave rise to the 10 T cell receptor beta chains below, sequenced in a study of T cell repertoires in cytomegalovirus infection (dated by TCRdb to between 2018 and 2021). Instrument on record: Illumina HiSeq 1500. TCRdb reprocessed the public reads (quality trimming at Q25 with fastp, clone calling with MiXCR) and kept in-frame beta chains. Each entry is one CDR3 protein sequence, shown with its most common DNA and genes. For this sample there are over 450,000 distinct CDR3 sequences; 10% to 12% appear just once. About a tenth of the sample is taken by the ten largest. Sequencing used PBMCs. These TCRs come from a human donor in good health (CMV status not recorded). Some clones in this sample may be carry-over from other donors' samples.

This rearrangement joins TRBV28 to TRBJ2-3, with no clear D. Looked up from germline, CDR1 is MDHEN and CDR2 is SYDVKM. The CDR3 runs to 14 residues. Trimming left V 3 bases short and J 1 base short, with 8 bases between. The CDR3, as DNA: TGTGCCAGCAGTTTCCGACGGGGCACAGATACGCAGTATTTT. It yields the protein CASSFRRGTDTQYF. Variable domain in full (rest from reference TRBV28 and TRBJ2-3): DVKVTQSSRYLVKRTGEKVFLECVQDMDHENMFWYRQDPGLGLRLIYFSYDVKMKEKGDIPEGYSVSREKKERFSLILESASTNQTSMYLCASSFRRGTDTQYFGPGTRLTVL.

This clonotype was counted many times. CDR3 in amino acids: CASSTLRNGYTF. For the CDR3, the DNA is TGTGCCAGCAGCACATTGAGGAATGGCTACACCTTC. The chain carries TRBV12-3 or TRBV12-4 and TRBJ1-2; D is unresolved. The CDR3 spans 12 residues. V dropped 6 bases and J dropped 6 bases, with 11 bases sitting between them.

This clonotype was seen more than once but under ten times. The CDR3 region is CSARDTNGSGANVLTF. CDR3 nucleotide sequence: TGCAGTGCTAGAGATACAAATGGCTCTGGGGCCAACGTCCTGACTTTC. The V call is TRBV20-1, the J call TRBJ2-6; no firm D call. Trimming took 0 bases from V and 0 from J, leaving 9 bases between them. The germline V gene encodes CDR1 DFQATT and CDR2 SNEGSKA (reference sequence). There are 16 residues in the CDR3.

This clonotype was detected ten times or more. V gene TRBV7-2 combines with J gene TRBJ2-1, with TRBD2 matching 10 bases. The V segment lost 0 bases and the J segment 5 bases; nucleotides outside the gene matches: 4. From germline, CDR1 is SGHTA and CDR2 FQGNSA. The CDR3 runs to 16 residues. CDR3 region: CASSLASGRSHNEQFF. In nucleotides, the CDR3 is TGTGCCAGCAGCTTAGCTAGCGGGAGGTCACACAATGAGCAGTTCTTC.

V gene TRBV24-1 combines with J gene TRBJ2-1, with D possibly called TRBD1 or TRBD2 (7 bases each). V gave up 2 bases and J gave up 2 bases, with 15 bases separating them. The germline V gene has CDR1 KGHDR and CDR2 SFDVKD. CDR3 length: 17 residues. CDR3 sequence reads: CATSDSQGGGPYNEQFF. CDR3 coding DNA: TGTGCCACCAGTGATTCCCAGGGGGGGGGTCCCTACAATGAGCAGTTCTTC.

This clonotype was seen ten or more times. The CDR3 loop is CASSFMTDTQYF. The CDR3 nucleotides read TGTGCCAGCAGCTTTATGACAGATACGCAGTATTTT. The genes are TRBV7-2 and TRBJ2-3; D call uncertain. Per germline, CDR1 SGHTA and CDR2 FQGNSA. This CDR3 has 12 residues. V was trimmed by 3 bases and J by 3 bases, leaving 4 bases between them.

This clonotype has ten or more counts. The chain carries TRBV6-4 and TRBJ1-4; D unresolved. CDR1 is MRHNA and CDR2 is SNTAGT in the germline V gene. The CDR3 spans 17 residues. Trimming cost V 2 bases and J 1 base, with 14 bases left between them. This CDR3 is CASSDRREPGTNEKLFF. CDR3 bases: TGTGCCAGCAGTGACCGAAGGGAGCCGGGAACTAATGAAAAACTGTTTTTT.

This clonotype was detected many times. The V call is TRBV6-1, the J call TRBJ1-1; D remains ambiguous. The CDR3 runs 13 residues. The V end lost 7 bases, the J end lost 0 bases, and 9 bases lay between the germline ends. The germline V gene encodes CDR1 MNHNS and CDR2 SASEGT. The DNA for the CDR3 is TGTGCCAGCACTGGGAAATTGAACACTGAAGCTTTCTTT. Residues: CASTGKLNTEAFF.

This clonotype was counted many times. The gene calls are TRBV18 and TRBJ2-7, with 8 positions matching TRBD1. The J segment lost 0 bases and the V segment lost 4 bases, leaving 8 bases of the junction unmatched. Germline V gene data show CDR1 as KGHSH and CDR2 as LQKENI. This CDR3 has 16 residues. In nucleotides, the CDR3 is TGTGCCAGCTCACTCCTGGACAGGGCAACCTCCTACGAGCAGTACTTC. It specifies CASSLLDRATSYEQYF.

Notes on this clonotype: A clone one base away is much larger, so this may be a read error. The chain combines TRBV19 with TRBJ1-1, with a weak D call TRBD1 (6 bases). Germline CDR1 reads LNHDA; CDR2 reads SQIVND (reference sequence). The V and J ends lost 6 bases and 0 bases respectively, with 11 bases between them. The CDR3 is made up of 14 amino acids. The CDR3 DNA sequence: TGTGCCAGTAGCTACAGGGACATGAACACTGAAGCTTTCTTT. Translated, it gives CASSYRDMNTEAFF.